The present entry profiles one TCR beta chain with its context. Its target is not known. Time point indicated: cycle 4 day 1 (C4D1), after 6 weeks of nivolumab. Every single patient, without exception, relapsed after autologous stem cell transplantation, and brentuximab vedotin exposure varied. Complete response, partial response or progressive disease was recorded as best response. This sample is drawn from a study of PD-1 blockade in classical Hodgkin lymphoma. Study observations and caveats: Newly diagnosed patients reportedly had lower baseline TCR diversity than healthy donors. Exclusion removed patients who began nivolumab under 1 year after ASCT.

CDR3 size: 14 residues. V lost 1 base to trimming and J lost 7 bases, with 8 bases between them. The germline V gene has CDR1 SGHAT and CDR2 FQNNGV. Produced via immunoSEQ multiplex PCR; TCRdb's table is partial and in-frame only. Among 57,000 or so clones listed, around nine tenths were seen once. Sequences were derived from peripheral blood mononuclear cells (PBMCs), sampled before the fourth cycle of nivolumab. The receptor comes from a human donor with classical Hodgkin lymphoma. V usage is TRBV11-2 and J usage is TRBJ1-6, with D hard to call. The CDR3 DNA reads as TGTGCCAGCAGCTTAGTACAGCCGAATTCACCCCTCCACTTT. Residues: CASSLVQPNSPLHF.